This T cell receptor beta chain was captured by sequencing in a study of T cell repertoires in cytomegalovirus infection. About the research overall: Public signatures in TCR beta pointed to CMV infection and matching HLA type.

This clonotype has just a few counts. Its antigen is undetermined. TCRdb processed the reads anew with MiXCR; each CDR3 protein has one entry. The sample contains about a million distinct CDR3 sequences, roughly a third of which appear only once. With V trimmed by 10 bases and J by 3 bases, 14 bases remained unmatched. The CDR3 covers 16 residues. Sequenced material: cultured CD8+ T cells from PBMCs, taken from culture after CMV antigen stimulation. The V gene is TRBV12-3 or TRBV12-4, the J gene TRBJ2-2; 7 positions match TRBD1. This TCR was recovered from a human donor in good health (CMV status not recorded). Some clones in this sample may be carry-over from other donors' samples. CDR3 amino acids: CATNSPDRDDTGELFF. Written as DNA, the CDR3 is TGTGCCACCAACTCCCCTGACAGGGATGACACCGGGGAGCTGTTTTTT.